These 5 T cell receptor beta chains were sequenced from one sample in a study of T cells in Graves' hyperthyroidism and ophthalmopathy. Amplification targeted TCR beta CDR3 regions from RNA transcripts. With the HTBI primer set, the TCR CDR3 went through a first round of RT-PCR. TCRdb fed the multiplex PCR reads into MiXCR, producing one record per CDR3 protein. The repertoire holds about 640,000 distinct CDR3 sequences, with approximately 42% as singletons. The sequencing sample was made of peripheral blood or thyroid tissue (not recorded which). Receptors originate from an adult man with Graves' disease, either hyperthyroidism or ophthalmopathy (not recorded which).

Here the CDR3 reads CASSFGRREAFF. The CDR3 DNA follows: TGTGCCAGCAGCTTTGGGCGCCGGGAAGCTTTCTTT. The gene calls are TRBV11-2 and TRBJ1-1, with D unclear. The CDR3 runs to 12 residues. The germline CDR1 and CDR2 sequences are SGHAT and FQNNGV. Trimming left V 3 bases short and J 8 bases short, with 10 bases between.

The chain employs TRBV2 and TRBJ2-3; 12 bases fit TRBD2. This CDR3 comprises 14 residues. Per the germline V gene, CDR1 is SNHLY and CDR2 is FYNNEI. Trimming at V came to 5 bases and at J to 5 bases, leaving 2 bases not matched to a gene. CDR3 loop: CASSRLAGVDTQYF. DNA for the CDR3: TGTGCCAGCAGTCGACTAGCGGGAGTAGATACGCAGTATTTT.

This clonotype has a count of ten or more. This chain connects TRBV7-2 to TRBJ2-2, with unresolved D. Germline CDR1 SGHTA, CDR2 FQGNSA. V was shortened by 0 bases and J by 7 bases, with 9 bases between the two germline ends. The CDR3 is 14 amino acids. The chain's CDR3 is CASSLAESHGELFF. CDR3 sequence (DNA): TGTGCCAGCAGCTTAGCGGAGAGTCACGGGGAGCTGTTTTTT. The full variable domain, its missing parts supplied by reference TRBV7-2 and TRBJ2-2, is GAGVSQSPSNKVTEKGKDVELRCDPISGHTALYWYRQSLGQGLEFLIYFQGNSAPDKSGLPSDRFSAERTGGSVSTLTIQRTQQEDSAVYLCASSLAESHGELFFGEGSRLTVL.

In its sample, this clonotype was seen many times. The gene calls are TRBV9 and TRBJ1-6; D gene ambiguous. Trimming took 2 bases from V and 10 from J, leaving 10 bases between them. The CDR3 length is 13 residues. Germline-derived CDR1 and CDR2 are SGDLS and YYNGEE. CDR3: CASSVLVGSPLHF. In DNA, the CDR3 is TGTGCCAGCAGCGTCCTAGTCGGATCACCCCTCCACTTT.

Remarks on this clonotype: The CDR3 does not end in the conserved phenylalanine or tryptophan, so this is likely a read error. It is unclear where the CDR3 begins or ends on the DNA, so no DNA is shown, and the CDR3 is as TCRdb lists it. This chain connects TRBV2 to TRBJ1-6; TRBD1, the D gene given by the table, was not confirmed from the DNA. From germline, CDR1 is SNHLY and CDR2 FYNNEI. The CDR3 is 10 residues long, counting both termini. The CDR3 here is CASIGGTGSY.